A selection of T cell receptor beta chains follows, all from one sample in a study of blood T cell repertoires in COVID-19. The data were produced by immunoSEQ multiplex PCR, yet TCRdb's version contains in-frame clones alone and is incomplete. There are tens of thousands of clones in the sample; around 75% occur only once, and roughly 6% lies in the top ten. The sequenced sample was peripheral blood. These receptors were obtained from a man between 65 and 79 years old with COVID-19, enrolled during active disease. The CDR3 runs from the conserved cysteine through the conserved F or W. D genes are given only for firm matches. Size tells how often a clone was seen (once, few, many) or the class of an expanded clone, and some rows leave it out.

TRBD1	TRBJ1-4	TRBV9	few	TGTGCCAGCAGCGGGGACAGGGAAAAACTGTTTTTT	CASSGDREKLFF
.	TRBJ2-2	TRBV6-2/TRBV6-3	.	TGTGCCAGCAGTTCATACGGGACCGGGGAGCTGTTTTTT	CASSSYGTGELFF
.	TRBJ1-1	TRBV7-3	.	TGTGCCAGCAGCTTAACGGCAGGGCGGAACACTGAAGCTTTCTTT	CASSLTAGRNTEAFF
TRBD2	TRBJ2-5	TRBV27	few	TGTGCCAGCAGTCAAACTAGCGGGGGTGAGGAGACCCAGTACTTC	CASSQTSGGEETQYF
.	TRBJ2-3	TRBV9	.	TGTGCCAGCAGCGTAGCGGCAGGTTCTAGCACAGATACGCAGTATTTT	CASSVAAGSSTDTQYF
.	TRBJ2-7	TRBV27	.	TGTGCCAGCAGTTTAACCGCCGTCGGGTCCTACGAGCAGTACTTC	CASSLTAVGSYEQYF
TRBD1	TRBJ1-1	TRBV5-4	.	TGTGCCAGCAGCACGACAGGGGGATACACTGAAGCTTTCTTT	CASSTTGGYTEAFF
.	TRBJ1-4	TRBV7-2	.	TGTGCCAGCAGCTTAGTGCTTGGGAGGGCAGGGGAAAAACTGTTTTTT	CASSLVLGRAGEKLFF
.	TRBJ2-7	TRBV7-6	once	TGTGCCAGCAGCTTAGACAGCGGGCCCTACGAGCAGTACTTC	CASSLDSGPYEQYF
TRBD2	TRBJ2-7	TRBV6-6	.	TGTGCCAGCAGTTACAAGGTAGCGGGAGGTAACTACGAGCAGTACTTC	CASSYKVAGGNYEQYF
.	TRBJ1-4	TRBV9	.	TGTGCCAGCAGCGTATACGAGGACTCGGTAAAACTGTTTTTT	CASSVYEDSVKLFF
TRBD2	TRBJ2-3	TRBV10-3	many	TGTGCCATGAGGGCGGCGGGGGGGGTGAAAACGCAGTATTTT	CAMRAAGGVKTQYF
.	TRBJ2-5	TRBV6-5	.	TGTGCCAGCATGCGACAGGGAGGATACGAGACCCAGTACTTC	CASMRQGGYETQYF
.	TRBJ2-5	TRBV7-9	once	TGTGCCAGCAGCTTGGGAGGGGGGGCCTTAGAGACCCAGTACTTC	CASSLGGGALETQYF
.	TRBJ2-7	TRBV5-1	many	TGCGCCAGCAGCTTGTTTCCAGACTTGGACGAGCAGTACTTC	CASSLFPDLDEQYF
TRBD1	TRBJ2-5	TRBV11-3	.	TGTGCCAGCAGCAAGACAGGGGTGAAGGTAGAGACCCAGTACTTC	CASSKTGVKVETQYF
.	TRBJ1-2	TRBV7-2	.	TGTGCCAGCAGCCCCCGGGACAACTTCTATGGCTACACCTTC	CASSPRDNFYGYTF
TRBD2	TRBJ2-1	TRBV7-2	.	TGTGCCAGCAGCTTAAGCGGGGCGGGCTCCTACAATGAGCAGTTCTTC	CASSLSGAGSYNEQFF
.	TRBJ1-5	TRBV20-1	.	TGCAGTGCTAGTAAGGGGATGAATCAGCCCCAGCATTTT	CSASKGMNQPQHF
TRBD1	TRBJ1-1	TRBV29-1	.	TGCAGCGTTGAAAGACAGGGGAACACTGAAGCTTTCTTT	CSVERQGNTEAFF
TRBD2	TRBJ2-7	TRBV6-2/TRBV6-3	.	TGTGCCAGCAGTTATGGGACTACGCTCTACGAGCAGTACTTC	CASSYGTTLYEQYF
TRBD2	TRBJ2-5	TRBV29-1	.	TGCAGCGTCGGGGGGTCCACGGGAGAGACCCAGTACTTC	CSVGGSTGETQYF
TRBD2	TRBJ2-3	TRBV9	few	TGTGCCAGCAGCATCTTAGCGGGGGGGGCTACAGATACGCAGTATTTT	CASSILAGGATDTQYF
.	TRBJ1-2	TRBV6-6	.	TGTGCCAGCAGTTATATTTCTCGCGAAGACTACACCTTC	CASSYISREDYTF
.	TRBJ1-2	TRBV6-5	.	TGTGCCAGCCGAGCGGCAGGGGTAGACTATGGCTACACCTTC	CASRAAGVDYGYTF
.	TRBJ1-5	TRBV4-3	.	TGCGCCAGCAGCCTGCACTTAGCGGGGTCTCAGCCCCAGCATTTT	CASSLHLAGSQPQHF
.	TRBJ2-5	TRBV7-8	.	TGTGCCAGCAGCTTAAAACTAGGGGGCCAAGAGACCCAGTACTTC	CASSLKLGGQETQYF
TRBD1	TRBJ2-7	TRBV28	few	TGTGCCAGCAGTGGGGACAGGGTCTACGAGCAGTACTTC	CASSGDRVYEQYF
TRBD1	TRBJ2-5	TRBV18	.	TGTGCCAGCTCACCAGATGCAGGGGGCATGGGAGAGACCCAGTACTTC	CASSPDAGGMGETQYF